This T cell receptor (beta chain) was sequenced for a study of cytomegalovirus exposure and HLA in healthy donors. Study-wide results and limits: Among donors in an Asian-associated ancestry cluster, a later analysis reportedly found fewer N-insertions than the approximately 670-donor mean. Based on reports, TCR beta sequences accurately predicted HLA-A and HLA-B alleles for most subjects. V- and J-gene trimming of TCR beta was linked (in a later analysis) to a missense DCLRE1C variant. In terms of immune exposure information, only CMV serostatus was available.

The PCR made use of 60 Vbeta and 13 Jbeta primers. Libraries were prepared by immunoSEQ multiplex PCR; TCRdb keeps only in-frame clonotypes and omits some of them. This table holds 220,000 or so clones. With respect to this clone: Its antigen remains unknown.

V lost 7 bases, J lost 9 bases, and 16 bases lay in between. Germline V gene lookup returns CDR1 SGHRS and CDR2 YFSETQ. This CDR3 contains 12 residues. The chain has TRBV5-1 and TRBJ1-1; D is possibly TRBD1 (5 bases). The source material was PBMCs. The TCR was taken from a girl aged 2-10 years in good health and CMV-seropositive. Here the CDR3 reads CASASMEGKAFF. Here the CDR3 DNA reads TGCGCCAGCGCGTCCATGGAGGGGAAAGCTTTCTTT.